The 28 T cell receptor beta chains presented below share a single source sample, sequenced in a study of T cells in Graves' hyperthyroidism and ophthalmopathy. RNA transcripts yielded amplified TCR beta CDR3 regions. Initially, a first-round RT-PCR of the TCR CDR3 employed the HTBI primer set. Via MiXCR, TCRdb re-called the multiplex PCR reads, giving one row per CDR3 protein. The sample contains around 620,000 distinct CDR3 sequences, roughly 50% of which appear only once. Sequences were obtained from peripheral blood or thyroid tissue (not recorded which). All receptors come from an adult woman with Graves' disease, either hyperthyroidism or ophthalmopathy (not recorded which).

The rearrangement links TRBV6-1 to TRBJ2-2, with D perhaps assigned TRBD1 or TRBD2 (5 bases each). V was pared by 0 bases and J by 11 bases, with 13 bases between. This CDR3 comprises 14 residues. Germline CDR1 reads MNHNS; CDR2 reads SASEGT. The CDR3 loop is CASSEAGTLGELFF. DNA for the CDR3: TGTGCCAGCAGTGAAGCAGGGACCCTTGGAGAGCTGTTTTTT.

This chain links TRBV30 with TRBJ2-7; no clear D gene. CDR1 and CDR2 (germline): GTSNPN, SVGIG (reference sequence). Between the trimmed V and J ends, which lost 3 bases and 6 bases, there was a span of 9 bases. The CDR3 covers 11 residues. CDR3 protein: CAWSVEGEQYF. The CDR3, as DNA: TGTGCCTGGAGCGTCGAAGGCGAGCAGTACTTC.

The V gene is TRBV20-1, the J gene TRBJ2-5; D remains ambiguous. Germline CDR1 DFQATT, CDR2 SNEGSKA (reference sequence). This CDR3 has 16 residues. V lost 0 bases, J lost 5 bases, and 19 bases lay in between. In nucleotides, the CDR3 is TGCAGTGCTAGAGATTTCAGGAGACGCACCGGGGAGACCCAGTACTTC. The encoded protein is CSARDFRRRTGETQYF.

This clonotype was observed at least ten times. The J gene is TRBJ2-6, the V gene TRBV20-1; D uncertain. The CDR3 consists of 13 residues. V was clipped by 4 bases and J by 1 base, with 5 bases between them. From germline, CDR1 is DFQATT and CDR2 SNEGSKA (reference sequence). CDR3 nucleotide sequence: TGCAGTGCTATTCGTTCTGGGGCCAACGTCCTGACTTTC. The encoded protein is CSAIRSGANVLTF.

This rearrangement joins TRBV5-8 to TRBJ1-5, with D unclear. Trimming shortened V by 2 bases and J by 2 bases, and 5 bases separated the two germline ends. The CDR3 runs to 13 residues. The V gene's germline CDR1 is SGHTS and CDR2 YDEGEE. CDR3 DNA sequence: TGTGCCAGCAGCTTTCAGGGCAATCAGCCCCAGCATTTT. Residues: CASSFQGNQPQHF.

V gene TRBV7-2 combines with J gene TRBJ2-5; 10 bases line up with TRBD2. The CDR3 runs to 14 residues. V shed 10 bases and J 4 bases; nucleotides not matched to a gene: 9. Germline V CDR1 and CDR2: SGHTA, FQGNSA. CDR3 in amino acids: CATILAGGSETQYF. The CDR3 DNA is TGTGCCACCATCTTAGCGGGAGGCTCAGAGACCCAGTACTTC.

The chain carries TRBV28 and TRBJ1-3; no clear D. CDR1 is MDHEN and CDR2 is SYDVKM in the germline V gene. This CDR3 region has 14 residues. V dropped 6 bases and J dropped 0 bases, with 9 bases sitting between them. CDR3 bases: TGTGCCAGCAGGGACTTCAGCTCTGGAAACACCATATATTTT. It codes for CASRDFSSGNTIYF.

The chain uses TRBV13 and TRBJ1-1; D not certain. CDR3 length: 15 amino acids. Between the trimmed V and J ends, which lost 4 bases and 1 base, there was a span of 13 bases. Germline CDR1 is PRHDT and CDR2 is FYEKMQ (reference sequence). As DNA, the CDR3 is TGTGCCAGCAGCTCCCAGGACCCCCAGAACACTGAAGCTTTCTTT. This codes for CASSSQDPQNTEAFF.

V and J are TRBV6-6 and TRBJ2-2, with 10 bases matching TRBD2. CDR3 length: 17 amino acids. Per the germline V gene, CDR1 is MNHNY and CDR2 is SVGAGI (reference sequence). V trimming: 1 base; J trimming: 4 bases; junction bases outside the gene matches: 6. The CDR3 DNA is TGTGCCAGCAGTTACTTGGGACTAGCGCCGGTCACCGGGGAGCTGTTTTTT. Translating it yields CASSYLGLAPVTGELFF.

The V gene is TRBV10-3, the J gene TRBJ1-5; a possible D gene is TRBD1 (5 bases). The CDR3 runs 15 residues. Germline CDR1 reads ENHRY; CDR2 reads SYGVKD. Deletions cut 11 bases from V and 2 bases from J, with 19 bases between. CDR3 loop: CASWGGGGGNQPQHF. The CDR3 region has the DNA TGTGCCTCTTGGGGCGGGGGGGGAGGCAATCAGCCCCAGCATTTT.

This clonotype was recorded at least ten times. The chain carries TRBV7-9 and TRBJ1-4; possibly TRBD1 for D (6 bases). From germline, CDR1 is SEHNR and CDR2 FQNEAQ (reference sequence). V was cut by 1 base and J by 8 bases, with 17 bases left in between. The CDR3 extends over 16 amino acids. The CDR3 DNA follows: TGTGCCAGCAGCTTAGTGATAGACGGGGGCGGCGAAAAACTGTTTTTT. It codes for CASSLVIDGGGEKLFF.

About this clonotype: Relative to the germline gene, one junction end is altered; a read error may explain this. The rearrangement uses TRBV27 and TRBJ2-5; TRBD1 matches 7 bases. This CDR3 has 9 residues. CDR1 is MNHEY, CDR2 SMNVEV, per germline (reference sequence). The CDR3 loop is CASSPDRAF. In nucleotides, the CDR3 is TGTGCCAGCAGTCCCGACAGGGCCTTC.

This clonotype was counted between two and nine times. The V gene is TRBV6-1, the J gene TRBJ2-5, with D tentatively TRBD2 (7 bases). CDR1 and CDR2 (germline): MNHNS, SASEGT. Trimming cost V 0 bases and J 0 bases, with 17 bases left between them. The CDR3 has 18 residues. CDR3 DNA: TGTGCCAGCAGTGAAGCGGGGGGGGCCGACAGGTACCAAGAGACCCAGTACTTC. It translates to CASSEAGGADRYQETQYF.

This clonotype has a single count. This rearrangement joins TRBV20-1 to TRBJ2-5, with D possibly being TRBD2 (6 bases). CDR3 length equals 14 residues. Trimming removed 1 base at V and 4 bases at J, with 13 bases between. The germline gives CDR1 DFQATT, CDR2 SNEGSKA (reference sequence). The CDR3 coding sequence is TGCAGTGCTAGAGGGTGGGGCGGGACAGAGACCCAGTACTTC. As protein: CSARGWGGTETQYF.

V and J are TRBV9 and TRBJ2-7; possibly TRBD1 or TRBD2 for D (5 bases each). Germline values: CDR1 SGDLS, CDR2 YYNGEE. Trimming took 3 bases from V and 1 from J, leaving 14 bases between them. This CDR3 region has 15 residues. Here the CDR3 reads CASSALRDGSYEQYF. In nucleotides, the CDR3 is TGTGCCAGCAGCGCACTCCGGGACGGGTCCTACGAGCAGTACTTC.

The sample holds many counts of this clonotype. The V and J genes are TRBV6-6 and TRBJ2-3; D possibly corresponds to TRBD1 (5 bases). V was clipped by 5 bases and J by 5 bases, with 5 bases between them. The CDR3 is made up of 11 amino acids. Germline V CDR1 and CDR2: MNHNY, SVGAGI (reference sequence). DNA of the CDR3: TGTGCCAGCAGTCAGGGAGATACGCAGTATTTT. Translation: CASSQGDTQYF.

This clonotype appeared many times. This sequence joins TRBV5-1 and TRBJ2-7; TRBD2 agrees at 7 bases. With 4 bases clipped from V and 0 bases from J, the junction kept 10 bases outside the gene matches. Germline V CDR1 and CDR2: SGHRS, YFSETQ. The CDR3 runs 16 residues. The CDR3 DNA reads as TGCGCCAGCAGCCGGGCTCCTAGCGGAGTCTCCTACGAGCAGTACTTC. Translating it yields CASSRAPSGVSYEQYF.

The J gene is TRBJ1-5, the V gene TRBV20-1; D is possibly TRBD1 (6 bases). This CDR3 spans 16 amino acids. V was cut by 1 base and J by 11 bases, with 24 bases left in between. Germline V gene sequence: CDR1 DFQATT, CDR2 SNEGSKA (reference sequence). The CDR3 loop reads CSARGEVAGGGETQHF. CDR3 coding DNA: TGCAGTGCTAGAGGAGAGGTGGCGGGAGGGGGAGAGACCCAGCATTTT.

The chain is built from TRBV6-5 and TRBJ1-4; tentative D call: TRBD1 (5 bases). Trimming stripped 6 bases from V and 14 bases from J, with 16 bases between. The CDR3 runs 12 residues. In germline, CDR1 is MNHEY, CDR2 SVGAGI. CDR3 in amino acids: CASSQGLLNLFF. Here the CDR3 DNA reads TGTGCCAGCAGCCAGGGACTGCTGAACCTGTTTTTT.

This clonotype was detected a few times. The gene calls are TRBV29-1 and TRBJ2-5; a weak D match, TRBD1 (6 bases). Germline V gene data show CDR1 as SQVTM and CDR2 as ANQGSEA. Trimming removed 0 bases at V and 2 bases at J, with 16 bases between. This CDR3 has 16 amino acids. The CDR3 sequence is CSVEEGSPGAQETQYF. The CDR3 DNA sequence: TGCAGCGTTGAAGAAGGCTCGCCAGGGGCGCAAGAGACCCAGTACTTC. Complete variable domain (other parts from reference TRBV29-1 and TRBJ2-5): SAVISQKPSRDICQRGTSLTIQCQVDSQVTMMFWYRQQPGQSLTLIATANQGSEATYESGFVIDKFPISRPNLTFSTLTVSNMSPEDSSIYLCSVEEGSPGAQETQYFGPGTRLLVL.

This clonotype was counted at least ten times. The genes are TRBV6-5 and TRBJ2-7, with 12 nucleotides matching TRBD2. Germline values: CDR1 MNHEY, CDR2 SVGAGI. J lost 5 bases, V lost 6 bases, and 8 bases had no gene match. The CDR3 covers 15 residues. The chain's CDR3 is CASRPTSGRPHEQYF. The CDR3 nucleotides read TGTGCCAGCAGACCGACTAGCGGGAGACCCCACGAGCAGTACTTC.

CDR3 amino acids: CASSGSRDGSGEKLFF. Written as DNA, the CDR3 is TGTGCCAGCAGCGGATCCCGGGACGGGTCCGGTGAAAAACTGTTTTTT. The chain links TRBV9 to TRBJ1-4; TRBD1 is a possible D gene (5 bases). Trimming left V 3 bases short and J 7 bases short, with 19 bases between. The CDR3 is made up of 16 amino acids. In germline, CDR1 is SGDLS, CDR2 YYNGEE.

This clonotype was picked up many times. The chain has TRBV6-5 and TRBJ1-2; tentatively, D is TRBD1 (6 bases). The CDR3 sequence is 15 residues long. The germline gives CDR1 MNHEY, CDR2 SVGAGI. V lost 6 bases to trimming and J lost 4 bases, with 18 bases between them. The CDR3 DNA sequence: TGTGCCAGCAGGATCCGACAGGCCCCTGGCTATGGCTACACCTTC. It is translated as CASRIRQAPGYGYTF.

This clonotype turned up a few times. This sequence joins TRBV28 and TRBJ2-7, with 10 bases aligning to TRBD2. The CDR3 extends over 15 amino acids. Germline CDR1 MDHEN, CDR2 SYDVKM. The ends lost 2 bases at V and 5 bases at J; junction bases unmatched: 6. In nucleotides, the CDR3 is TGTGCCAGCAGTTTAACATCTAGCGGGAGAGACGAGCAGTACTTC. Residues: CASSLTSSGRDEQYF.

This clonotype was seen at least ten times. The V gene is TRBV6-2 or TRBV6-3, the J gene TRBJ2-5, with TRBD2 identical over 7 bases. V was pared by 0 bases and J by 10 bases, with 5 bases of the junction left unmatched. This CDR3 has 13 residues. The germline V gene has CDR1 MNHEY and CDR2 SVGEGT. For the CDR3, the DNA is TGTGCCAGCAGTTACTCGGGGGGGAGAGACCAGTACTTC. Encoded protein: CASSYSGGRDQYF.

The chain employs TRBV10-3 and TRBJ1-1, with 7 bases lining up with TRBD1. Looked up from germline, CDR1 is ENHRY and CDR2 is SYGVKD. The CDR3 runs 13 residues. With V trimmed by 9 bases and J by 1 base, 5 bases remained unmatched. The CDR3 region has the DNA TGTGCCATTGCCAACAGGGGGAACACTGAAGCTTTCTTT. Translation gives CAIANRGNTEAFF.

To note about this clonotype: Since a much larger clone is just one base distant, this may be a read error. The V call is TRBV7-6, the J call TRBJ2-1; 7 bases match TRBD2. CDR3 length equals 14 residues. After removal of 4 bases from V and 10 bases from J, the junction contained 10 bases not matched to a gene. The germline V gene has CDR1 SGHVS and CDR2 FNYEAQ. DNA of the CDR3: TGTGCCAGCAGCTCCAGACTAGCACCCTACGAGCAGTTCTTC. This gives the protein CASSSRLAPYEQFF.

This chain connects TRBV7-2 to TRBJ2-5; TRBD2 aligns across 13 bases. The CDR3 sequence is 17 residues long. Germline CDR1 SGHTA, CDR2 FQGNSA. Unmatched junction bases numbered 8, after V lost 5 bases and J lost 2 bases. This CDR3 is CASSGRTSGGGQETQYF. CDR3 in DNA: TGTGCCAGCAGCGGCCGGACTAGCGGGGGAGGGCAAGAGACCCAGTACTTC.